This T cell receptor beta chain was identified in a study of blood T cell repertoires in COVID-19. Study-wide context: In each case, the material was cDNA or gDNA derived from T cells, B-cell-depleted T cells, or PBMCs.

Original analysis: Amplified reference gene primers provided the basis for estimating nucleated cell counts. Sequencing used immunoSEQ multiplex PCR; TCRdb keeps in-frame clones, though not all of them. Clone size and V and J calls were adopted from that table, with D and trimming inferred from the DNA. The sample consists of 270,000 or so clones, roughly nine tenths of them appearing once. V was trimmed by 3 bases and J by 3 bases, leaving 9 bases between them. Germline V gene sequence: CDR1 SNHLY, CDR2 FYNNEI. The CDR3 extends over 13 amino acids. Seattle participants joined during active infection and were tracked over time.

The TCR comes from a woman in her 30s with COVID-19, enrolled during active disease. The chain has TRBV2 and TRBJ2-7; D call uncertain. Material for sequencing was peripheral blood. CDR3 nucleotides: TGTGCCAGCAGTGACACGGTTGACTACGAGCAGTACTTC. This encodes CASSDTVDYEQYF. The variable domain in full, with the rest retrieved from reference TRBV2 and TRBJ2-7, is EPEVTQTPSHQVTQMGQEVILRCVPISNHLYFYWYRQILGQKVEFLVSFYNNEISEKSEIFDDQFSVERPDGSNFTLKIRSTKLEDSAMYFCASSDTVDYEQYFGPGTRLTVT.